The T cell receptor beta chain described here comes from a study of post-analysis software for immune sequencing data. In the study overall: Clinical courses comprised relapsing-remitting, secondary progressive and progressive-relapsing multiple sclerosis.

Sequencing libraries made from TCR beta cDNA carried unique molecular identifiers. With about 0.95 to 11 million T cells as the source, approximately 500,000 cDNA molecules resulted. TCRdb passed the PCR reads through MiXCR, listing each CDR3 protein once. The sample consists of hundreds of thousands of distinct CDR3 sequences, roughly 27% of them appearing once. V dropped 0 bases and J dropped 0 bases, with 9 bases sitting between them. Germline V gene sequence: CDR1 LGHNA, CDR2 YSLEER. The CDR3 runs to 15 residues. Comment on this clonotype: Its antigen is currently unknown.

Study findings and constraints: Analysis by F measure revealed that same-batch samples clustered strongly together. Comparison of patients with controls showed about 5 TRBV segments more frequent in patients, TRBV5-6, TRBV5-1 and TRBV20-1 among them. Significantly lower normalized Chao1 diversity was found in patients with multiple sclerosis relative to controls.

The sequencing sample was made of blood. The gene calls are TRBV4-3 and TRBJ2-7; D remains unclear. This receptor was identified in a girl aged 10 to 17 with multiple sclerosis. The CDR3 DNA reads TGCGCCAGCAGCCAAGAAACCGATAGCTCCTACGAGCAGTACTTC. Translating it yields CASSQETDSSYEQYF.